Sequencing of this T cell receptor beta chain was carried out in a study of blood T cell repertoires in COVID-19. Germline V CDR1 and CDR2: LGHDT, YNNKEL (reference sequence). V gave up 4 bases and J gave up 10 bases; unmatched junction bases: 5. The CDR3 extends over 12 amino acids. The assay was immunoSEQ multiplex PCR, and TCRdb's table has in-frame clones only and misses some. Of around 35,000 clones listed, 81% are singletons. This receptor was taken from a man in his 70s with COVID-19, enrolled during active disease. Sequenced: peripheral blood. V usage is TRBV3-1 (or the pseudogene TRBV3-2) and J usage is TRBJ1-1; TRBD1 aligns across 8 bases. As DNA, the CDR3 is TGTGCCAGCAGCCGGGACAGGAGGGGAGCTTTCTTT. Translation gives CASSRDRRGAFF.